Sequencing of this TCR beta chain was carried out in a study of CXCR3-negative and CXCR3-positive naive CD8 T cells. Study-level points and caveats: Both naive subsets carried similar amounts of surface CD5, so TCR strength was inferred from TRB CDR3 properties. Hydrophobicity of TRB CDR3s was greater in CXCR3-positive naive cells than in CXCR3-negative naive cells. High diversity, comparable across both naive subsets, contrasted with much lower diversity in memory CD8+ cells.

Definition of naive CD8+ T cells rested on a CD45RO-CCR7+CD27+CD95- profile. TRB cDNA libraries were made by UMI-labeled 5' RACE. TCRdb re-called the 5' RACE reads, yielding one record per CDR3 amino acid sequence without DNA. The sample includes 140,000 to 150,000 distinct CDR3 sequences. Germline values: CDR1 SQVTM, CDR2 ANQGSEA. This CDR3 is 11 amino acids long. A note on this clonotype: Antigen: not known.

The sequencing sample was made of naive CXCR3+ CD8+ T cells from blood. Subset of the sample: CD45RO-CCR7+CD27+CD95- naive CD8+ T cells expressing CXCR3 (TNR3+). The chain has TRBV29-1 and TRBJ2-1. The TCR sequence derives from a human donor in good health. Some clones in this sample may be carry-over from other donors' samples. The CDR3 loop is CSAPIYNEQFF.